The 21 T cell receptor beta chains below all came from one sample that was sequenced in a study of CD8 T cells in ankylosing spondylitis. From the 5' RACE reads, TCRdb called clonotypes with MiXCR, one entry per CDR3 protein. Of approximately 200,000 distinct CDR3 sequences listed, roughly 13% are singletons. The sample consisted of blood, either unsorted or a sorted T cell fraction (not recorded which). These receptor sequences come from a male donor with ankylosing spondylitis or in good health (not recorded which).

This clonotype was detected only a few times. This chain links TRBV27 with TRBJ2-1, with 11 positions matching TRBD2. Germline V gene sequence: CDR1 MNHEY, CDR2 SMNVEV (reference sequence). The CDR3 runs 18 residues. V was pared by 6 bases and J by 0 bases, with 10 bases of the junction left unmatched. CDR3 loop: CASSLGLAGGLSYNEQFF. The CDR3 bases are TGTGCCAGCAGCCTCGGACTAGCGGGTGGCCTCTCCTACAATGAGCAGTTCTTC.

The chain carries TRBV6-6 and TRBJ2-3; no definite D call. V shed 0 bases and J shed 4 bases, with 5 bases lying between them. CDR1 and CDR2 from the germline V gene are MNHNY and SVGAGI (reference sequence). The CDR3 is made up of 13 amino acids. The CDR3 spells CASSYSNPDTQYF. The CDR3 nucleotides are TGTGCCAGCAGTTACTCGAATCCAGATACGCAGTATTTT.

V gene TRBV6-5 combines with J gene TRBJ2-7, with D unresolved. CDR3 length equals 12 residues. Germline CDR1 is MNHEY and CDR2 is SVGAGI. The V and J ends lost 8 bases and 5 bases respectively, with 13 bases between them. The CDR3: CASGKPGHEQYF. DNA for the CDR3: TGTGCCAGCGGAAAGCCCGGGCACGAGCAGTACTTC.

This clonotype showed up just a few times. The chain has TRBV4-1 and TRBJ2-7; possibly TRBD1 for D (6 bases). The CDR3 length is 13 residues. V was trimmed by 3 bases and J by 3 bases, leaving 9 bases between them. Germline V gives CDR1 MGHRA, CDR2 YSYEKL. The CDR3 DNA reads as TGCGCCAGCAGCCAGGGGGCGCGCTACGAGCAGTACTTC. This sequence encodes CASSQGARYEQYF.

This clonotype was observed a handful of times. This chain connects TRBV4-1 to TRBJ1-5; no definite D call. Trimming left V 4 bases short and J 0 bases short, with 10 bases between. The germline V gene has CDR1 MGHRA and CDR2 YSYEKL. The CDR3 spans 15 residues. The CDR3 here is CASSPERFSNQPQHF. CDR3 nucleotides: TGCGCCAGCAGCCCCGAGAGGTTTAGCAATCAGCCCCAGCATTTT.

CDR3 region: CASSLPGGSLTYEQYF. The CDR3 DNA sequence: TGTGCCAGCAGCTTGCCCGGCGGGTCTCTGACCTACGAGCAGTACTTC. The rearrangement links TRBV5-4 to TRBJ2-7; D possibly corresponds to TRBD2 (5 bases). V was clipped by 1 base and J by 2 bases, with 16 bases between them. There are 16 residues in the CDR3. Germline V gives CDR1 SGHNT, CDR2 YYREEE (reference sequence).

The chain has TRBV27 and TRBJ2-1; D could derive from TRBD1 or TRBD2 (5 bases each). V lost 11 bases and J 1 base, leaving 12 bases between the germline ends. The CDR3 is 13 amino acids. Per the germline V gene, CDR1 is MNHEY and CDR2 is SMNVEV (reference sequence). The CDR3 sequence is CASKWGSYNEQFF. CDR3 DNA sequence: TGTGCCTCTAAATGGGGGTCCTACAATGAGCAGTTCTTC.

This clonotype was found a few times. The rearrangement joins TRBV3-1 to TRBJ1-3; maybe TRBD1 (5 bases). V lost 4 bases, J lost 1 base, and 11 bases lay in between. The CDR3 extends over 15 amino acids. In germline, CDR1 is LGHDT, CDR2 YNNKEL (reference sequence). CDR3 protein: CASSPPTVSGNTIYF. The DNA for the CDR3 is TGTGCCAGCAGCCCCCCGACAGTTTCTGGAAACACCATATATTTT.

This clonotype was seen a few times. This chain joins TRBV5-1 and TRBJ2-5, with TRBD2 matching over 9 bases. The CDR3 sequence is 18 residues long. Per germline, CDR1 SGHRS and CDR2 YFSETQ. J was trimmed by 2 bases and V by 2 bases; bases with no gene match: 13. The CDR3 nucleotides are TGCGCCAGCAGCTTTGGGGAGATACTAGCGGGCCGGCAAGAGACCCAGTACTTC. Encoded protein: CASSFGEILAGRQETQYF.

V gene TRBV19 combines with J gene TRBJ1-2, with unresolved D. The CDR3 is made up of 14 amino acids. The V end was cut by 5 bases, the J end by 0 bases, with 10 bases between. Looked up from germline, CDR1 is LNHDA and CDR2 is SQIVND (reference sequence). The DNA of the CDR3 is TGTGCCAGTAGTCTCGGATTCTCTAACTATGGCTACACCTTC. This codes for CASSLGFSNYGYTF. Full variable domain (outside the CDR3, taken from reference TRBV19 and TRBJ1-2): DGGITQSPKYLFRKEGQNVTLSCEQNLNHDAMYWYRQDPGQGLRLIYYSQIVNDFQKGDIAEGYSVSREKKESFPLTVTSAQKNPTAFYLCASSLGFSNYGYTFGSGTRLTVV.

The chain couples TRBV2 to TRBJ2-1; 7 nucleotides line up with TRBD2. Looked up from germline, CDR1 is SNHLY and CDR2 is FYNNEI. The length of the CDR3 is 15 residues. V shed 8 bases, J shed 2 bases, and the junction held 9 bases outside the gene matches. The DNA of the CDR3 is TGTGCCAGCGATCCCGGGACTATAACCTACAATGAGCAGTTCTTC. Protein sequence: CASDPGTITYNEQFF.

This clonotype was seen only a few times. The chain employs TRBV4-1 and TRBJ2-1; a weak D match, TRBD2 (5 bases). The germline gives CDR1 MGHRA, CDR2 YSYEKL. This CDR3 is built from 15 residues. Trimming removed 1 base at V and 6 bases at J, with 13 bases between. CDR3 amino acids: CASSQAGLSSNEQFF. The CDR3 DNA is TGCGCCAGCAGCCAAGCGGGGTTGTCAAGCAATGAGCAGTTCTTC.

This clonotype was seen more than once but under ten times. V usage is TRBV12-3 or TRBV12-4 and J usage is TRBJ2-7; D may be TRBD2 (6 bases). This CDR3 spans 12 amino acids. Trimming shortened V by 6 bases and J by 7 bases, and 13 bases separated the two germline ends. The CDR3 DNA follows: TGTGCCAGCAGGCGGGGCCGGGGGGAGCAGTACTTC. It encodes CASRRGRGEQYF.

The chain has TRBV11-2 and TRBJ2-5; TRBD2 matches at 7 bases. Germline CDR1 is SGHAT and CDR2 is FQNNGV. V gave up 0 bases and J gave up 4 bases; unmatched junction bases: 5. The CDR3 totals 15 residues. The CDR3 reads CASSLDERGGETQYF. CDR3 sequence (DNA): TGTGCCAGCAGCTTAGACGAGCGGGGTGGAGAGACCCAGTACTTC.

This clonotype was detected many times. V is TRBV12-3 or TRBV12-4 and J is TRBJ2-3, with 9 bases that match TRBD1. The J segment lost 3 bases and the V segment lost 5 bases, leaving 6 bases of the junction unmatched. The CDR3 loop spans 15 amino acids. The CDR3 DNA is TGTGCCAGCAGTCCCCGGGACAGGGCAACAGATACGCAGTATTTT. Its translation: CASSPRDRATDTQYF.

The rearrangement joins TRBV7-9 to TRBJ2-2, with 9 bases fitting TRBD1. This CDR3 spans 15 amino acids. The J segment lost 5 bases and the V segment lost 6 bases, leaving 7 bases of the junction unmatched. The germline V gene encodes CDR1 SEHNR and CDR2 FQNEAQ (reference sequence). The CDR3 loop reads CASRPGQGRTGELFF. The DNA of the CDR3 is TGTGCCAGCAGGCCGGGACAGGGTAGAACCGGGGAGCTGTTTTTT.

This clonotype was observed a few times. The chain couples TRBV12-3 or TRBV12-4 to TRBJ1-2; tentative D call: TRBD1 (5 bases). V dropped 8 bases and J dropped 8 bases, with 12 bases sitting between them. The CDR3 consists of 11 residues. CDR3 amino acids: CASQGGEGYTF. The CDR3 DNA sequence: TGTGCCAGCCAGGGAGGCGAGGGCTACACCTTC.

This clonotype was counted ten times or more. The V and J genes are TRBV27 and TRBJ1-1; D is undetermined. Germline V lookup: CDR1 MNHEY, CDR2 SMNVEV (reference sequence). The CDR3 runs 14 residues. Trimming cost V 5 bases and J 4 bases, with 14 bases left between them. The CDR3 spells CASSPLPAGTEAFF. The CDR3 nucleotides read TGTGCCAGCAGTCCCCTCCCAGCGGGCACTGAAGCTTTCTTT.

V is TRBV5-1 and J is TRBJ2-3; unclear D gene. Per the germline V gene, CDR1 is SGHRS and CDR2 is YFSETQ. This CDR3 spans 15 amino acids. The V end lost 4 bases, the J end lost 2 bases, and 14 bases lay between the germline ends. The CDR3 spells CASSKRTTLTDTQYF. The CDR3 DNA reads TGCGCCAGCAGCAAAAGGACCACTCTCACAGATACGCAGTATTTT.

The chain is built from TRBV2 and TRBJ2-1; 7 bases fit TRBD1. Germline-derived CDR1 and CDR2 are SNHLY and FYNNEI. CDR3 length: 17 residues. Trimming took 3 bases from V and 2 from J; bases not matched to a gene: 10. The CDR3 here is CASSDPTGEGTYNEQFF. The CDR3 DNA reads TGTGCCAGCAGTGATCCCACAGGGGAAGGGACCTACAATGAGCAGTTCTTC.

This clonotype turned up a few times. The J gene is TRBJ2-7, the V gene TRBV5-1, with 7 bases aligning to TRBD1. The CDR3 totals 17 residues. CDR1 and CDR2 from the germline V gene are SGHRS and YFSETQ. Germline trimming cut 4 bases from V and 2 bases from J; bases unmatched to any gene: 15. Written as DNA, the CDR3 is TGCGCCAGCAGCCACCGCTTTGGGGACAGAAAGACCTACGAGCAGTACTTC. Translating gives CASSHRFGDRKTYEQYF.